Below, 32 T cell receptor beta chains from the same sample are listed, as sequenced in a study of T-cell memory formation after mild COVID-19. One entry per CDR3 protein, called by TCRdb with MiXCR from the 5' RACE reads. The sample yields about 350,000 distinct CDR3 sequences, roughly 13% seen once. Sequencing was carried out using PBMCs or a T cell subset sorted from them (not recorded which). The receptor set was obtained from a man aged 18 to 29 who had mild COVID-19 (a few samples of this study predate the infection). Cell type and time point are not known.

This chain uses TRBV4-3 with TRBJ2-1, with D perhaps assigned TRBD1 or TRBD2 (5 bases each). V dropped 4 bases and J dropped 2 bases, with 12 bases sitting between them. The CDR3 has 15 amino acids. CDR1 is LGHNA and CDR2 is YSLEER in the germline V gene. The CDR3 reads CASSRDVVTYNEQFF. CDR3 bases: TGCGCCAGCAGCCGGGACGTAGTCACCTACAATGAGCAGTTCTTC.

This clonotype was counted only a few times. The chain couples TRBV14 to TRBJ1-2, with D uncertain. This CDR3 has 15 residues. The germline V and J ends were trimmed by 0 bases and 6 bases, with 14 bases remaining between them. Germline V gene lookup returns CDR1 SGHDN and CDR2 FVKESK. The CDR3 sequence is CASSQEVGSYNGYTF. The CDR3, as DNA: TGTGCCAGCAGCCAAGAGGTTGGGAGCTATAATGGCTACACCTTC.

The rearrangement links TRBV29-1 to TRBJ2-3, with 7 bases that match TRBD2. The CDR3 contains 15 residues. Germline CDR1 SQVTM, CDR2 ANQGSEA. V lost 5 bases, J lost 7 bases, and 15 bases stayed unmatched. CDR3 sequence (DNA): TGCAGCGTTAGGTCTGCCGGGGGGATTAGGTATACGCAGTATTTT. This gives the protein CSVRSAGGIRYTQYF.

This clonotype was seen a few times. This chain links TRBV6-2 or TRBV6-3 with TRBJ2-3; weak D call: TRBD1 (6 bases). The CDR3 runs to 15 residues. With 8 bases removed from V and 2 bases from J, the gap between germline ends came to 17 bases. Germline CDR1 and CDR2: MNHEY and SVGEGT. This chain's CDR3 is CASRGTRDNTDTQYF. In nucleotides, the CDR3 is TGTGCCAGCCGGGGAACCCGGGACAACACAGATACGCAGTATTTT.

The chain carries TRBV7-2 and TRBJ2-3; D gene ambiguous. CDR3 length: 15 amino acids. The V end lost 2 bases, the J end lost 2 bases, and 11 bases lay between the germline ends. The V gene's germline CDR1 is SGHTA and CDR2 FQGNSA. The CDR3 DNA is TGTGCCAGCAGCTTATATCAGCGAGCCACAGATACGCAGTATTTT. This gives the protein CASSLYQRATDTQYF.

The sample holds many counts of this clonotype. The chain couples TRBV12-3 or TRBV12-4 to TRBJ1-1; the match to TRBD1 covers 9 bases. J gave up 3 bases and V 4 bases, and 6 bases lay outside the gene matches. The CDR3 has 15 residues. The CDR3 is CASSSQTGGYTEAFF. The CDR3 region has the DNA TGTGCCAGCAGTTCCCAGACAGGGGGATACACTGAAGCTTTCTTT.

The chain links TRBV29-1 to TRBJ2-5; tentative D call: TRBD1 (6 bases). With 3 bases removed from V and 2 bases from J, the gap between germline ends came to 7 bases. CDR1 and CDR2 (germline): SQVTM, ANQGSEA. CDR3 length: 12 amino acids. As DNA, the CDR3 is TGCAGCGTTGACAGGGGTCAAGAGACCCAGTACTTC. Translating gives CSVDRGQETQYF.

This clonotype was observed a handful of times. CDR3 in DNA: TGTGCCAGCAGCTTAGACTCCCGGTACTATCAGCCCCAGCATTTT. Its translation: CASSLDSRYYQPQHF. The V call is TRBV27, the J call TRBJ1-5; no definite D call. Germline assignment: CDR1 MNHEY and CDR2 SMNVEV (reference sequence). V gave up 6 bases and J gave up 5 bases, with 17 bases separating them. The CDR3 runs 15 residues.

This clonotype was observed a few times. The CDR3 DNA sequence: TGTGCCAGCAGCTTAGGGGGGGACCTCCACGAGCAGTACGTC. Its protein is CASSLGGDLHEQYV. The chain combines TRBV13 with TRBJ2-7; D possibly uses TRBD1 or TRBD2 (5 bases each). This CDR3 contains 14 residues. Germline CDR1 reads PRHDT; CDR2 reads FYEKMQ (reference sequence). Trimming shortened V by 0 bases and J by 5 bases, and 11 bases separated the two germline ends.

V usage is TRBV6-1 and J usage is TRBJ2-1, with D unresolved. Germline CDR1 and CDR2: MNHNS and SASEGT. With 1 base removed from V and 0 bases from J, the gap between germline ends came to 13 bases. The CDR3 runs to 17 residues. The CDR3 spells CASSEEPFYSSYNEQFF. The CDR3 DNA sequence: TGTGCCAGCAGTGAAGAACCGTTCTATAGCTCCTACAATGAGCAGTTCTTC.

The chain combines TRBV19 with TRBJ2-3; TRBD1 or TRBD2 may be the D gene (5 bases each). The CDR3 is 12 residues long. CDR1 LNHDA and CDR2 SQIVND come from the germline V gene (reference sequence). V lost 10 bases and J 4 bases, leaving 12 bases between the germline ends. The CDR3 nucleotides are TGTGCCACCTCGGGGCGGTCAGATACGCAGTATTTT. Protein product: CATSGRSDTQYF.

This clonotype showed up just a few times. This rearrangement joins TRBV6-1 to TRBJ2-7; possibly TRBD1 for D (6 bases). Germline V gene lookup returns CDR1 MNHNS and CDR2 SASEGT. The CDR3 length is 14 residues. V was shortened by 5 bases and J by 3 bases, with 14 bases between the two germline ends. CDR3 nucleotide sequence: TGTGCCAGCAGTCGGGACACTCTAGTCTACGAGCAGTACGTC. Residues: CASSRDTLVYEQYV.

The V call is TRBV6-2 or TRBV6-3, the J call TRBJ2-3; D is uncertain. This CDR3 is built from 12 residues. Germline assignment: CDR1 MNHEY and CDR2 SVGEGT. V lost 6 bases to trimming and J lost 8 bases, with 12 bases between them. CDR3 sequence: CASSWRRSTQYF. In nucleotides, the CDR3 is TGTGCCAGCAGCTGGCGCCGGAGTACGCAGTATTTT.

This clonotype occurred a few times. J is TRBJ1-1 and V is TRBV29-1; unclear D gene. Germline CDR1 SQVTM, CDR2 ANQGSEA. CDR3 size: 14 residues. V was pared by 6 bases and J by 5 bases, with 19 bases between. CDR3 DNA sequence: TGCAGCGTGGGGAAGGAGGGCGCCGGGACTGAAGCTTTCTTT. This sequence encodes CSVGKEGAGTEAFF.

This clonotype has just a few counts. The CDR3 sequence: CASSPGVLVNEQFF. The CDR3 nucleotides read TGTGCCAGCAGCCCAGGGGTTTTAGTAAATGAGCAGTTCTTC. The chain uses TRBV5-6 and TRBJ2-1; D is perhaps TRBD1 (6 bases). CDR3 length equals 14 residues. V shed 4 bases and J shed 7 bases, with 15 bases lying between them. The germline V gene encodes CDR1 SGHDT and CDR2 YYEEEE.

The chain is built from TRBV2 and TRBJ2-7; D is unclear. V shed 3 bases and J shed 0 bases, with 9 bases lying between them. This CDR3 is 14 amino acids long. The germline gives CDR1 SNHLY, CDR2 FYNNEI. The CDR3: CASSDRVSSYEQYV. CDR3 sequence (DNA): TGTGCCAGCAGTGATCGTGTCAGCTCCTACGAGCAGTACGTC.

The genes are TRBV7-9 and TRBJ2-3; no clear D. The V and J ends lost 2 bases and 2 bases respectively, with 11 bases between them. Germline V gene data show CDR1 as SEHNR and CDR2 as FQNEAQ (reference sequence). There are 15 residues in the CDR3. In nucleotides, the CDR3 is TGTGCCAGCAGCTTAAACCCAATGGACACAGATACGCAGTATTTT. Protein product: CASSLNPMDTDTQYF. The whole variable domain, remainder taken from reference TRBV7-9 and TRBJ2-3, is DTGVSQNPRHKITKRGQNVTFRCDPISEHNRLYWYRQTLGQGPEFLTYFQNEAQLEKSRLLSDRFSAERPKGSFSTLEIQRTEQGDSAMYLCASSLNPMDTDTQYFGPGTRLTVL.

This clonotype was detected only a few times. The CDR3 DNA follows: TGTGCCAGCAGTCCTGCCCTGGGGCTCTACGAGCAGTACGTC. It translates to CASSPALGLYEQYV. The gene calls are TRBV6-2 or TRBV6-3 and TRBJ2-7; D perhaps matches TRBD1 (5 bases). The CDR3 spans 14 residues. V gave up 5 bases and J gave up 3 bases, with 14 bases separating them. Germline-derived CDR1 and CDR2 are MNHEY and SVGEGT.

This clonotype came up a few times. The chain employs TRBV4-3 and TRBJ1-6, with D unclear. This CDR3 spans 13 amino acids. Trimming shortened V by 0 bases and J by 7 bases, and 4 bases separated the two germline ends. Looked up from germline, CDR1 is LGHNA and CDR2 is YSLEER. CDR3 residues: CASSQETNSPLHF. The DNA for the CDR3 is TGCGCCAGCAGCCAAGAAACGAATTCACCCCTCCACTTT.

Notes on this clonotype: The junction and the germline gene differ at one end; a read error may be behind it. The J gene is TRBJ2-4, the V gene TRBV12-3 or TRBV12-4; D is unclear. The CDR3 loop spans 13 amino acids. The CDR3 nucleotides read TGTGCCGGCAGTCCGGGTCAAAAAAACATTCAGTACTTC. It yields the protein CAGSPGQKNIQYF.

This clonotype was counted a few times. V gene TRBV9 combines with J gene TRBJ2-2; no firm D call. Germline V gives CDR1 SGDLS, CDR2 YYNGEE. V dropped 0 bases and J dropped 2 bases, with 8 bases sitting between them. This CDR3 has 15 amino acids. The CDR3 sequence: CASSVGAPNTGELFF. The CDR3 bases are TGTGCCAGCAGCGTAGGGGCCCCTAACACCGGGGAGCTGTTTTTT.

Concerning this clonotype: A much more abundant neighbour one base away suggests this may be a read error. The chain employs TRBV12-3 or TRBV12-4 and TRBJ2-5; tentative D call: TRBD2 (6 bases). V gave up 7 bases and J gave up 6 bases, with 27 bases separating them. The CDR3 length is 17 residues. DNA of the CDR3: TGTGCCAGCACCCTGGGGTCTAGCCGGGTTCGGGGGAAGACCCAGTACTTC. Translating it yields CASTLGSSRVRGKTQYF.

The chain recombines TRBV6-1 with TRBJ1-2; 7 bases are a match to TRBD1. V lost 6 bases to trimming and J lost 4 bases; unmatched junction nucleotides: 5. The CDR3 sequence is 13 residues long. The V gene's germline CDR1 is MNHNS and CDR2 SASEGT. The CDR3 region is CASRTTGVYGYTF. For the CDR3, the DNA is TGTGCCAGCAGGACTACAGGGGTCTATGGCTACACCTTC.

This clonotype showed up many times. The V gene is TRBV9, the J gene TRBJ2-3; D is unresolved. Per germline, CDR1 SGDLS and CDR2 YYNGEE. V was pared by 6 bases and J by 2 bases, with 16 bases between. CDR3 size: 15 residues. CDR3 DNA: TGTGCCAGCACCCCGCTACTCCCGTCCACAGATACGCAGTATTTT. This gives the protein CASTPLLPSTDTQYF.

This clonotype was seen many times. The chain is built from TRBV7-2 and TRBJ1-5; D is unresolved. V was shortened by 5 bases and J by 5 bases, with 7 bases between the two germline ends. This CDR3 region has 12 residues. Germline loops: CDR1 SGHTA, CDR2 FQGNSA. This CDR3 is CASSLDHQPQHF. Here the CDR3 DNA reads TGTGCCAGCAGCCTAGACCATCAGCCCCAGCATTTT.

This clonotype was seen a few times. The rearrangement uses TRBV7-8 and TRBJ2-7; tentative D call: TRBD2 (5 bases). The CDR3 totals 14 residues. Germline CDR1 is SGHVS and CDR2 is FQNEAQ. The ends were cut back, 4 bases at V and 0 bases at J, with 10 bases in the middle. The CDR3 bases are TGTGCCAGCAGCTCATTAGAGGGCTCCTACGAGCAGTACGTC. Amino acids: CASSSLEGSYEQYV.

This clonotype was counted only a few times. This rearrangement joins TRBV6-5 to TRBJ2-1, with TRBD2 matching over 12 bases. The CDR3 contains 15 residues. After removal of 4 bases from V and 8 bases from J, the junction contained 6 bases not matched to a gene. The germline CDR1 and CDR2 sequences are MNHEY and SVGAGI. CDR3 in DNA: TGTGCCAGCAGTTTGCGGACTAGCGGGGTCGATGAGCAGTTCTTC. Translation gives CASSLRTSGVDEQFF.

This clonotype was recorded a few times. At one boundary the junction diverges from the germline segment, which might be a read error. The rearrangement links TRBV7-7 to TRBJ2-1, with D perhaps matching TRBD2 (6 bases). Germline values: CDR1 SSHAT, CDR2 FNYEAQ (reference sequence). This CDR3 region has 13 residues. CDR3 sequence reads: CASSPAVGGEQFF. DNA for the CDR3: TGTGCTAGCAGCCCAGCGGTCGGGGGTGAGCAGTTCTTC.

The chain is built from TRBV4-3 and TRBJ1-6; D not resolved. The CDR3 contains 12 residues. V gave up 3 bases and J gave up 13 bases, with 10 bases separating them. Germline V gene lookup returns CDR1 LGHNA and CDR2 YSLEER. The CDR3 spells CASSQVGGPLHF. CDR3 bases: TGCGCCAGCAGCCAGGTCGGAGGGCCCCTCCACTTT.

The CDR3 DNA follows: TGTGCCAGCAGCTTAGGGGGGGAGGGCGCTGGCTACACCTTC. Residues: CASSLGGEGAGYTF. The genes are TRBV7-2 and TRBJ1-2; maybe TRBD1 (5 bases). Deletions cut 1 base from V and 7 bases from J, with 13 bases between. CDR3 size: 14 residues. The germline V gene has CDR1 SGHTA and CDR2 FQGNSA.

The V and J genes are TRBV7-6 and TRBJ2-1, with TRBD2 matching over 13 bases. The CDR3 contains 18 residues. Germline V lookup: CDR1 SGHVS, CDR2 FNYEAQ. The trim removed 6 bases at V and 2 bases at J, leaving 10 bases unmatched. CDR3 protein: CASSSGLAGATAYNEQFF. The CDR3 DNA sequence: TGTGCCAGCAGTTCCGGACTAGCGGGGGCCACAGCCTACAATGAGCAGTTCTTC.

This clonotype was counted a few times. V gene TRBV7-9 combines with J gene TRBJ1-4, with D unclear. V was trimmed by 5 bases and J by 3 bases, leaving 13 bases between them. The CDR3 totals 15 residues. Germline CDR1 and CDR2: SEHNR and FQNEAQ (reference sequence). This CDR3 reads CASSPPGSANEKLFF. In DNA, the CDR3 is TGTGCCAGCAGCCCCCCCGGGTCGGCTAATGAAAAACTGTTTTTT.